This T cell receptor beta chain was obtained from a study of TIL therapy for anti-PD-1-resistant metastatic lung cancer. Background on the study: Tumor harvest preceded PD-1/PD-L1 blockade, followed by nivolumab treatment.

The libraries were made with immunoSEQ v3. Clones were sequenced by immunoSEQ multiplex PCR, and TCRdb holds only the in-frame ones, with some missing. This table holds around 20,000 clones, roughly 85% found once. Germline V gene lookup returns CDR1 MNHEY and CDR2 SVGEGT. Trimming cost V 6 bases and J 0 bases, with 15 bases left between them. The CDR3 totals 16 residues. The time point here: pre-treatment sample, taken before nivolumab and TIL therapy. The material was blood, obtained at baseline. This TCR was recovered from a person aged 25-79 years with non-small cell lung cancer. This chain connects TRBV6-2 or TRBV6-3 to TRBJ2-1; a weak D match, TRBD2 (5 bases). CDR3 region: CASRPWTSSSYNEQFF. The DNA of the CDR3 is TGTGCCAGCAGACCTTGGACTTCAAGCTCCTACAATGAGCAGTTCTTC.